The next 26 T cell receptor beta chains were all read from a single sample in a study of precursors of human CD4 cytotoxic T cells. Four sorted CD4+ memory subsets, central memory, effector memory, IL-7R-high TEMRA and IL-7R-negative TEMRA, were UMI-sequenced. TCRdb analysed the reads with MiXCR anew, one entry per CDR3 protein. Of 500 to 600 distinct CDR3 sequences in the sample, roughly 15% were seen once. Sample: memory CD4+ T cells from blood (PBMCs). The receptors here all came from a human donor in good health.

Judged by abundance, this clonotype is large. This sequence joins TRBV29-1 and TRBJ2-5; D gene ambiguous. From germline, CDR1 is SQVTM and CDR2 ANQGSEA. V gave up 2 bases and J gave up 4 bases, with 11 bases separating them. The CDR3 has 13 residues. CDR3 sequence: CSVELAMGETQYF. The CDR3 DNA reads as TGCAGCGTTGAACTGGCGATGGGAGAGACCCAGTACTTC.

Judged by abundance, this clonotype is large. V is TRBV6-5 and J is TRBJ1-6, with D unclear. This CDR3 contains 13 residues. V was clipped by 6 bases and J by 0 bases, with 3 bases between them. Germline assignment: CDR1 MNHEY and CDR2 SVGAGI. CDR3 residues: CASRSSYNSPLHF. The CDR3 DNA sequence: TGTGCCAGCAGAAGCTCCTATAATTCACCCCTCCACTTT.

By its share, this clonotype is large (0.1 to 1%). The gene calls are TRBV5-8 and TRBJ2-5, with 11 positions matching TRBD2. V shed 4 bases, J shed 3 bases, and the junction held 8 bases outside the gene matches. The CDR3 runs 16 residues. Germline assignment: CDR1 SGHTS and CDR2 YDEGEE. CDR3 bases: TGTGCCAGCAGCCTGGGCCCGGGACTAGCGGAAGAGACCCAGTACTTC. Translated: CASSLGPGLAEETQYF.

This clonotype was seen more than once but under ten times. The rearrangement links TRBV15 to TRBJ1-2; D might be TRBD1 (6 bases). Trimming took off 0 bases at V and 4 bases at J, with 12 bases between the two ends. Germline assignment: CDR1 LNHNV and CDR2 YYDKDF (reference sequence). The CDR3 has 15 amino acids. CDR3 residues: CATSRDSQGSYGYTF. CDR3 in DNA: TGTGCCACCAGCAGAGATAGCCAGGGGAGCTATGGCTACACCTTC.

This clonotype is large by share. The chain is built from TRBV9 and TRBJ1-3; D gene unclear. Trimming removed 0 bases from V and 0 bases from J, with 10 bases in between. The CDR3 runs to 16 residues. Germline assignment: CDR1 SGDLS and CDR2 YYNGEE. The CDR3 reads CASSVASGSSGNTIYF. The CDR3 DNA follows: TGTGCCAGCAGCGTAGCTTCCGGGAGCTCTGGAAACACCATATATTTT. Complete variable domain (other parts from reference TRBV9 and TRBJ1-3): DSGVTQTPKHLITATGQRVTLRCSPRSGDLSVYWYQQSLDQGLQFLIQYYNGEERAKGNILERFSAQQFPDLHSELNLSSLELGDSALYFCASSVASGSSGNTIYFGEGSWLTVV.

In its sample, this clonotype is large. The chain recombines TRBV27 with TRBJ1-1; D gene ambiguous. The germline V and J ends were trimmed by 5 bases and 4 bases, with 11 bases remaining between them. Germline V CDR1 and CDR2: MNHEY, SMNVEV (reference sequence). This CDR3 comprises 13 residues. The CDR3 coding sequence is TGTGCCAGCAGTCGGGAGGGAGGCACTGAAGCTTTCTTT. It encodes CASSREGGTEAFF.

This clonotype is large within its sample. J is TRBJ2-5 and V is TRBV20-1; D ambiguous. Germline CDR1 reads DFQATT; CDR2 reads SNEGSKA (reference sequence). The CDR3 length is 16 residues. Trimming stripped 0 bases from V and 2 bases from J, with 16 bases between. CDR3 sequence reads: CSARDYVSPLQETQYF. The CDR3 nucleotides are TGCAGTGCTAGAGATTACGTGTCTCCCCTACAAGAGACCCAGTACTTC.

This chain links TRBV5-5 with TRBJ2-2, with 11 bases that match TRBD2. The germline CDR1 and CDR2 sequences are SGHKS and YYEKEE (reference sequence). CDR3 size: 16 residues. V was clipped by 4 bases and J by 3 bases; unmatched bases: 5. The CDR3 loop is CASSELAGAYTGELFF. CDR3 nucleotide sequence: TGTGCCAGCAGCGAACTAGCGGGGGCCTACACCGGGGAGCTGTTTTTT.

This clonotype is deemed large. This chain joins TRBV5-6 and TRBJ2-2, with D perhaps being TRBD1 or TRBD2 (6 bases each). V lost 5 bases and J lost 1, with 15 bases in between. CDR3 length: 16 residues. The germline CDR1 and CDR2 sequences are SGHDT and YYEEEE. DNA for the CDR3: TGTGCCAGCAGTAACCTCGGGGGCCAGAACACCGGGGAGCTGTTTTTT. This encodes CASSNLGGQNTGELFF.

The rearrangement joins TRBV20-1 to TRBJ1-6, with 8 bases lining up with TRBD1. CDR1 is DFQATT and CDR2 is SNEGSKA in the germline V gene (reference sequence). Trimming took 6 bases from V and 2 from J; bases not matched to a gene: 3. The CDR3 has 14 residues. The CDR3 is CSARQGTYNSPLHF. The DNA of the CDR3 is TGCAGTGCGAGACAGGGGACCTATAATTCACCCCTCCACTTT.

The V gene is TRBV6-2 or TRBV6-3, the J gene TRBJ2-4, with D perhaps TRBD2 (5 bases). The CDR3 covers 14 residues. Trimming took 8 bases from V and 1 from J, leaving 12 bases between them. Germline V gives CDR1 MNHEY, CDR2 SVGEGT. The CDR3 loop is CASQGGLAKNIQYF. CDR3 in DNA: TGTGCCAGCCAAGGAGGCCTGGCCAAAAACATTCAGTACTTC.

By proportion, this clonotype is large. This chain links TRBV24-1 with TRBJ2-1; perhaps TRBD2 as D (7 bases). Trimming pared 1 base from V and 4 bases from J, leaving 22 bases between. The CDR3 is 19 amino acids. CDR1 KGHDR and CDR2 SFDVKD come from the germline V gene. CDR3 nucleotides: TGTGCCACCAGTGATTTTCCCAGGGGCCCTAGCGGCCCTTACAATGAGCAGTTCTTC. Translation: CATSDFPRGPSGPYNEQFF.

This clonotype is categorized as large. The rearrangement joins TRBV29-1 to TRBJ2-7; TRBD1 aligns across 8 bases. Unmatched junction bases numbered 19, after V lost 6 bases and J lost 3 bases. This CDR3 is 17 amino acids long. Per the germline V gene, CDR1 is SQVTM and CDR2 is ANQGSEA. CDR3 sequence (DNA): TGCAGCGTCTCTTTATCCCGGGGACAGGTACTCCTCTACGAGCAGTACTTC. Amino acids: CSVSLSRGQVLLYEQYF.

This clonotype is classed as large. The chain joins TRBV7-6 to TRBJ1-1; D uncertain. V lost 3 bases and J 2 bases, leaving 7 bases between the germline ends. The CDR3 contains 13 residues. Per germline, CDR1 SGHVS and CDR2 FNYEAQ. CDR3 in DNA: TGTGCCAGCAGCTTGGCCCGCAACACTGAAGCTTTCTTT. Encoded protein: CASSLARNTEAFF.

This clonotype is labeled large. The genes are TRBV20-1 and TRBJ2-7; maybe TRBD1 (5 bases). V lost 0 bases to trimming and J lost 2 bases, with 8 bases between them. This CDR3 spans 13 amino acids. Germline values: CDR1 DFQATT, CDR2 SNEGSKA (reference sequence). CDR3: CSAREQTAYEQYF. The CDR3 DNA sequence: TGCAGTGCTAGAGAGCAGACAGCCTACGAGCAGTACTTC.

V is TRBV5-1 and J is TRBJ2-2; D call uncertain. This CDR3 has 12 amino acids. V was trimmed by 6 bases and J by 8 bases, leaving 11 bases between them. The germline CDR1 and CDR2 sequences are SGHRS and YFSETQ. CDR3 residues: CASTYDQGELFF. CDR3 nucleotides: TGCGCCAGCACCTATGACCAGGGGGAGCTGTTTTTT.

Within the sample, this clonotype is large. The V and J genes are TRBV28 and TRBJ1-1; D gene ambiguous. Germline V CDR1 and CDR2: MDHEN, SYDVKM. This CDR3 is 14 amino acids long. Trimming shortened V by 5 bases and J by 6 bases, and 16 bases separated the two germline ends. CDR3 nucleotides: TGTGCCAGCAGTCCACCCGTCACCAACGCTGAAGCTTTCTTT. As protein: CASSPPVTNAEAFF. The full variable domain, completed using reference TRBV28 and TRBJ1-1, is DVKVTQSSRYLVKRTGEKVFLECVQDMDHENMFWYRQDPGLGLRLIYFSYDVKMKEKGDIPEGYSVSREKKERFSLILESASTNQTSMYLCASSPPVTNAEAFFGQGTRLTVV.

V usage is TRBV18 and J usage is TRBJ2-7; 9 bases are a match to TRBD1. The germline CDR1 and CDR2 sequences are KGHSH and LQKENI. Unmatched junction bases numbered 6, after V lost 6 bases and J lost 6 bases. The CDR3 loop spans 13 amino acids. CDR3 loop: CASSLRDRAEQYF. The CDR3 nucleotides read TGTGCCAGCTCCCTCCGGGACAGGGCCGAGCAGTACTTC.

By share, this clonotype counts as large. The V gene is TRBV12-3 or TRBV12-4, the J gene TRBJ2-5, with 12 bases that match TRBD2. CDR3 length: 16 amino acids. Unmatched junction bases numbered 7, after V lost 6 bases and J lost 2 bases. CDR3 coding DNA: TGTGCCAGCAGCAAACAACTAGCGGGGGGACAAGAGACCCAGTACTTC. This gives the protein CASSKQLAGGQETQYF.

In its sample, this clonotype was seen a few times. The V gene is TRBV12-3 or TRBV12-4, the J gene TRBJ1-4; D is unclear. The CDR3 has 14 amino acids. V shed 5 bases and J shed 5 bases, with 12 bases lying between them. CDR3 bases: TGTGCCAGCAGTCGAGATAACGGGAATGAAAAACTGTTTTTT. This sequence encodes CASSRDNGNEKLFF.

The V gene is TRBV20-1, the J gene TRBJ1-6; maybe TRBD1 (5 bases). Germline V gene data show CDR1 as DFQATT and CDR2 as SNEGSKA (reference sequence). V dropped 5 bases and J dropped 5 bases, with 13 bases sitting between them. The CDR3 spans 14 residues. In nucleotides, the CDR3 is TGCAGTGCTGGTCAGGGTCCGAATAATTCACCCCTCCACTTT. This encodes CSAGQGPNNSPLHF.

The chain has TRBV4-3 and TRBJ2-3; D not certain. CDR1 LGHNA and CDR2 YSLEER come from the germline V gene. V was shortened by 0 bases and J by 4 bases, with 11 bases between the two germline ends. The CDR3 consists of 15 residues. The CDR3 region has the DNA TGCGCCAGCAGCCAAGATACGAGGAACTCAGATACGCAGTATTTT. Its translation: CASSQDTRNSDTQYF.

This clonotype is labeled large. The V gene is TRBV11-2, the J gene TRBJ2-7; D gene unclear. The CDR3 extends over 12 amino acids. V was cut by 2 bases and J by 6 bases, with 8 bases left in between. CDR1 is SGHAT and CDR2 is FQNNGV in the germline V gene. The DNA of the CDR3 is TGTGCCAGCAGCTTATTCCCTAGCGAGCAGTACTTC. It translates to CASSLFPSEQYF.

The table lists this clonotype with a count of one. A read error may be the cause here, since a much bigger clone is one base away. This chain links TRBV20-1 with TRBJ2-7, with D possibly being TRBD1 (5 bases). Germline-derived CDR1 and CDR2 are DFQATT and SNEGSKA (reference sequence). The CDR3 is made up of 13 amino acids. The CDR3 sequence: CIAREQTAYEQYF. The CDR3 DNA reads as TGCATTGCTAGAGAGCAGACAGCCTACGAGCAGTACTTC.

This clonotype is categorized as large. This chain uses TRBV5-1 with TRBJ1-1, with 9 positions matching TRBD1. The V gene end was trimmed by 3 bases and the J gene end by 5 bases; junction bases not matched to a gene: 8. The CDR3 is 15 amino acids. Germline V gives CDR1 SGHRS, CDR2 YFSETQ. The CDR3 here is CASSYSGQGHTEAFF. CDR3 in DNA: TGCGCCAGCAGCTACTCGGGACAGGGACATACTGAAGCTTTCTTT.

By proportion, this clonotype is large. The CDR3 nucleotides are TGTGCCAGCACTGGGGGCTATGGCTACACCTTC. Translated: CASTGGYGYTF. The chain is built from TRBV25-1 and TRBJ1-2, with D possibly matching TRBD1 (5 bases). The V gene's germline CDR1 is MGHDK and CDR2 SYGVNS. The V end lost 7 bases, the J end lost 4 bases, and 7 bases lay between the germline ends. This CDR3 comprises 11 residues.